A single sample is the source of the 7 T cell receptor beta chains below, sequenced in a study of cytomegalovirus exposure and HLA in healthy donors. The PCR contained 60 Vbeta and 13 Jbeta primers. Repertoires were generated with immunoSEQ multiplex PCR, while TCRdb's copy carries only in-frame clones and drops some. Of roughly 150,000 clones in the sample, about 72% were seen once. The sequenced sample was PBMCs. The source of these receptors is a man aged 40-49 years in good health and CMV-seronegative.

V is TRBV10-3 and J is TRBJ1-5, with unresolved D. V was pared by 8 bases and J by 0 bases, with 11 bases between. The CDR3 totals 14 residues. Germline assignment: CDR1 ENHRY and CDR2 SYGVKD. CDR3 sequence reads: CAIADSYSNQPQHF. As DNA, the CDR3 is TGTGCCATCGCGGACTCGTATAGCAATCAGCCCCAGCATTTT.

The chain links TRBV4-1 to TRBJ2-2; TRBD1 agrees at 7 bases. The CDR3 contains 15 residues. Germline CDR1 reads MGHRA; CDR2 reads YSYEKL. V gave up 7 bases and J gave up 1 base; unmatched junction bases: 6. The CDR3 coding sequence is TGCGCCAGCACTGTACAGGGGTTGAACACCGGGGAGCTGTTTTTT. This translates into CASTVQGLNTGELFF.

The V call is TRBV5-4, the J call TRBJ1-4; D unresolved. The CDR3 covers 13 residues. Germline CDR1 and CDR2: SGHNT and YYREEE (reference sequence). Trimming cost V 4 bases and J 8 bases, with 12 bases left between them. The CDR3 DNA reads TGTGCCAGCAGCAGCCCGGAGGTCGAAAAACTGTTTTTT. It codes for CASSSPEVEKLFF. The whole variable domain, remainder taken from reference TRBV5-4 and TRBJ1-4, is ETGVTQSPTHLIKTRGQQVTLRCSSQSGHNTVSWYQQALGQGPQFIFQYYREEENGRGNFPPRFSGLQFPNYSSELNVNALELDDSALYLCASSSPEVEKLFFGSGTQLSVL.

The chain's CDR3 is CASSFAIRTGGTADTQYF. The CDR3, as DNA: TGTGCCAGCAGCTTCGCTATTCGGACAGGGGGGACCGCAGATACGCAGTATTTT. V is TRBV7-8 and J is TRBJ2-3, with 10 bases that match TRBD1. V was clipped by 3 bases and J by 4 bases; unmatched bases: 13. CDR1 is SGHVS and CDR2 is FQNEAQ in the germline V gene. The CDR3 runs 18 residues.

This clone was counted only a few times. This rearrangement joins TRBV2 to TRBJ2-1; D perhaps matches TRBD1 (5 bases). The CDR3 consists of 15 residues. Germline-derived CDR1 and CDR2 are SNHLY and FYNNEI. V lost 0 bases to trimming and J lost 3 bases, with 9 bases between them. The CDR3 sequence is CASSEALGLYNEQFF. The CDR3 DNA reads TGTGCCAGCAGTGAAGCGCTGGGGCTCTACAATGAGCAGTTCTTC.

The chain's CDR3 is CASSLLGGGETQYF. CDR3 bases: TGTGCCAGCAGTTTATTAGGGGGTGGAGAGACCCAGTACTTC. V is TRBV27 and J is TRBJ2-5; a possible D gene is TRBD1 (6 bases). The CDR3 loop spans 14 amino acids. CDR1 is MNHEY and CDR2 is SMNVEV in the germline V gene (reference sequence). V lost 1 base and J lost 4, with 10 bases in between.

The chain employs TRBV27 and TRBJ2-6; no firm D call. With 3 bases removed from V and 2 bases from J, the gap between germline ends came to 5 bases. Germline values: CDR1 MNHEY, CDR2 SMNVEV (reference sequence). The CDR3 is 14 amino acids. Here the CDR3 DNA reads TGTGCCAGCAGTTTTAGAACTGGGGCCAACGTCCTGACTTTC. It specifies CASSFRTGANVLTF.